The clone carrying this TCR beta chain was observed a few times. Its antigen is unidentified. A read error may produce the germline difference seen at one junction end. The data were taken from a study of blood T cells in healthy people across ages. Study-wide findings and caveats: Long-lived donors had more naive CD4+ cells and higher diversity than aged donors.

A second PCR of 7 to 11 cycles used a sample-barcoded 5' primer and a J-beta primer mix. From each sample, at least 3 million paired-end reads containing CDR3 were obtained. TCRdb re-called the 5' RACE reads with MiXCR, one entry per CDR3 protein. This table holds some 760,000 distinct CDR3 sequences, more than 20% found once. Healthy Caucasian individuals from Russia aged roughly 6 to 100 were enrolled as donors. The CDR3 length is 13 residues. CDR1 is SGHVS, CDR2 FQNEAQ, per germline. The sample also formed part of further work on T cells of mothers and their children. That work contributes: Both sample barcodes and 2-4 random nucleotides came from the M1S primer of the second PCR.

The sequenced material came from blood. The sequence was collected from a boy aged 5-17 years in good health. The rearrangement links TRBV7-8 to TRBJ2-7; 10 nucleotides match TRBD1. The CDR3 bases are TGTGCCAGCAGCTTGCATAAAGGGACAGGGGAAACTTTC. As protein: CASSLHKGTGETF.